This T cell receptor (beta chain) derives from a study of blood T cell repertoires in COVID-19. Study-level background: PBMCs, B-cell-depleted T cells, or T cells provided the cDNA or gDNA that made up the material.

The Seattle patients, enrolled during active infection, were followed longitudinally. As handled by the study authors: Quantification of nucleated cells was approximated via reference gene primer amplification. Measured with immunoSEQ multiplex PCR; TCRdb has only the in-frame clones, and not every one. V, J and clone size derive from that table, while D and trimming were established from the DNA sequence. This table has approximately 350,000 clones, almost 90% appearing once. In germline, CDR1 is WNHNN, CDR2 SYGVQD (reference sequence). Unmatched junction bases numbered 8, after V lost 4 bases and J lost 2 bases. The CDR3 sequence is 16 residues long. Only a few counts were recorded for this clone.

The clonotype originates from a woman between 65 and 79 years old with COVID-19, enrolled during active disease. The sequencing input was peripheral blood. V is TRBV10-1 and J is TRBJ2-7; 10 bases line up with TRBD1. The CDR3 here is CASSVRAGTGAYEQYF. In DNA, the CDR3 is TGCGCCAGCAGTGTCCGCGCCGGGACAGGGGCCTACGAGCAGTACTTC.